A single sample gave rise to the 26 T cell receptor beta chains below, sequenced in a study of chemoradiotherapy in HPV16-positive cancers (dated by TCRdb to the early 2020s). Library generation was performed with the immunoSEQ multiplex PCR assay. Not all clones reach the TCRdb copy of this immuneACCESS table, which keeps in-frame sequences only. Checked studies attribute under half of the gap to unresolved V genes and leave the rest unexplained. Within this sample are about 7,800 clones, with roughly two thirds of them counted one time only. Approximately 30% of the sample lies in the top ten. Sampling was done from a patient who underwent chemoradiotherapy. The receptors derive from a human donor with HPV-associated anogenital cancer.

CDR3 loop: CASRKGSHTDTQYF. The DNA of the CDR3 is TGTGCCAGCAGAAAAGGATCCCACACAGATACGCAGTATTTT. The chain couples TRBV6-5 to TRBJ2-3; no reliable D call. The germline V gene has CDR1 MNHEY and CDR2 SVGAGI. The V and J ends lost 6 bases and 2 bases respectively, with 12 bases between them. This CDR3 is 14 amino acids long.

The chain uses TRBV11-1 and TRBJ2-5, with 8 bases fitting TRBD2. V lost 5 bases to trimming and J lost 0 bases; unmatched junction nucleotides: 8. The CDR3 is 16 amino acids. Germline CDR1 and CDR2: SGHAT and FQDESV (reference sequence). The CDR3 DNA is TGTGCCAGCAGCCCCCTAGCGGGTGCGTACCAAGAGACCCAGTACTTC. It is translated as CASSPLAGAYQETQYF.

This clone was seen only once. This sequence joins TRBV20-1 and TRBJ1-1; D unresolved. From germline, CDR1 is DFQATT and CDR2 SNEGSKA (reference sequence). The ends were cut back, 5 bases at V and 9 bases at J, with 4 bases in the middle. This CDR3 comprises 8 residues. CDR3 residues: CSAGQAFF. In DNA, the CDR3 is TGCAGTGCTGGACAAGCTTTCTTT.

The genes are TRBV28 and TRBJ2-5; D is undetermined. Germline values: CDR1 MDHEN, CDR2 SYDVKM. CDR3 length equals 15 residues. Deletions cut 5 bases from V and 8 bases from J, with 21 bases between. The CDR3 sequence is CASSPYPGTRPTQYF. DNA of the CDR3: TGTGCCAGCAGTCCATACCCGGGCACCCGCCCTACCCAGTACTTC.

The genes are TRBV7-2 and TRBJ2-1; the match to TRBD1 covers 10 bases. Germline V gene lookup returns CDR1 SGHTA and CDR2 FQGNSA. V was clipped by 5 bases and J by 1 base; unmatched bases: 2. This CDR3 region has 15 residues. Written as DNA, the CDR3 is TGTGCCAGCAGCAGGACAGGGGGGTCCTACAATGAGCAGTTCTTC. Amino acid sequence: CASSRTGGSYNEQFF.

CDR3 protein: CASSVLNEQFF. The CDR3 nucleotides read TGTGCCAGCAGCGTACTGAATGAGCAGTTCTTC. The genes are TRBV9 and TRBJ2-1; unclear D gene. The CDR3 has 11 residues. The V and J ends lost 1 base and 7 bases respectively, with 3 bases between them. The germline gives CDR1 SGDLS, CDR2 YYNGEE.

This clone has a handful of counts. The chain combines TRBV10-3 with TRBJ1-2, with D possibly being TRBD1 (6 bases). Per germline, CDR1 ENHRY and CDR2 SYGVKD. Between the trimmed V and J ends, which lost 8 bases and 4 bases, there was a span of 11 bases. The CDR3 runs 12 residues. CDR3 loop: CAIGGDIYGYTF. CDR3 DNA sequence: TGTGCCATCGGGGGGGACATCTATGGCTACACCTTC.

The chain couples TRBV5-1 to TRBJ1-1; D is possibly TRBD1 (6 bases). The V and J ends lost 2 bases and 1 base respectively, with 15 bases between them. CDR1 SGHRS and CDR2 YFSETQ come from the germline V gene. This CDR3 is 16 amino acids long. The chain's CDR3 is CASSLTRGPPNTEAFF. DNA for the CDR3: TGCGCCAGCAGCTTAACCAGGGGACCTCCGAACACTGAAGCTTTCTTT. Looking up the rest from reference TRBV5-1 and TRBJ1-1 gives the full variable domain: KAGVTQTPRYLIKTRGQQVTLSCSPISGHRSVSWYQQTPGQGLQFLFEYFSETQRNKGNFPGRFSGRQFSNSRSEMNVSTLELGDSALYLCASSLTRGPPNTEAFFGQGTRLTVV.

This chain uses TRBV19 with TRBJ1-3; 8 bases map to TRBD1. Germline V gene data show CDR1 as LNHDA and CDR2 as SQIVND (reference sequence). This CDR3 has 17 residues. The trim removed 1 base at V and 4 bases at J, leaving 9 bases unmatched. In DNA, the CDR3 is TGTGCCAGTAGTATAGTCACCGGACAGGGAGAAGGAAACACCATATATTTT. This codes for CASSIVTGQGEGNTIYF.

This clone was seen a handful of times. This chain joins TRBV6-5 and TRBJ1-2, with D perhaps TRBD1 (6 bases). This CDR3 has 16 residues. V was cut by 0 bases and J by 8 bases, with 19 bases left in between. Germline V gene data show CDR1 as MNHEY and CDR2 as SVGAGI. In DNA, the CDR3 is TGTGCCAGCAGTTACTCGGGGGCCCGGGCGTCTATCGGCTACACCTTC. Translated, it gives CASSYSGARASIGYTF.

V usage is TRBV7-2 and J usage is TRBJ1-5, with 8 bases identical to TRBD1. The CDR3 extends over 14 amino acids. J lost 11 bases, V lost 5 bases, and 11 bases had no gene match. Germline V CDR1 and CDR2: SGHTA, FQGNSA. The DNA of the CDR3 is TGTGCCAGCAGCCGGACAGGGCAGCTGTCTACCCAGCATTTT. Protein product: CASSRTGQLSTQHF.

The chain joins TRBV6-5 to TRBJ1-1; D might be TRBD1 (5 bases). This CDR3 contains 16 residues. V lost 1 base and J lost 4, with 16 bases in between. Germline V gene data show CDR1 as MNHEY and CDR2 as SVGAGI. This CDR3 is CASSYFGGAMGTEAFF. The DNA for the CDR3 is TGTGCCAGCAGTTACTTTGGAGGGGCAATGGGCACTGAAGCTTTCTTT.

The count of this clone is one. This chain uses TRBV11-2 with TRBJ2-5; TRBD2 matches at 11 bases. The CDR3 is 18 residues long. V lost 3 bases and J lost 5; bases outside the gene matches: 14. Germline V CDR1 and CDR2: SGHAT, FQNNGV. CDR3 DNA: TGTGCCAGCAGCTTTCTCTCCCCTTTAGCGGGAGGGAGGGAGACCCAGTACTTC. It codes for CASSFLSPLAGGRETQYF.

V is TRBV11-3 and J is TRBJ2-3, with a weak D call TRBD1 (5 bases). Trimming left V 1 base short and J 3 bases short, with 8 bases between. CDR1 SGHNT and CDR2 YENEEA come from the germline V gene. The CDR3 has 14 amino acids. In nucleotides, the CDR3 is TGTGCCAGCAGCTTAGGGGGCCCTACAGATACGCAGTATTTT. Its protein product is CASSLGGPTDTQYF.

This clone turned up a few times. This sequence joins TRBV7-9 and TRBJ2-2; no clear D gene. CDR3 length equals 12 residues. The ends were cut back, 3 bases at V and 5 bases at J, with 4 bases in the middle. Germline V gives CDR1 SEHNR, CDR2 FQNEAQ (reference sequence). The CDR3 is CASSLETGELFF. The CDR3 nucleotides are TGTGCCAGCAGCTTGGAAACCGGGGAGCTGTTTTTT.

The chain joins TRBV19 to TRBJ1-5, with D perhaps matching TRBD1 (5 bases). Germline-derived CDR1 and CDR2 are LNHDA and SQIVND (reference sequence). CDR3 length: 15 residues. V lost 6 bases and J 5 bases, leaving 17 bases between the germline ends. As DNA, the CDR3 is TGTGCCAGTAGCAGGCGGAGGGGTGCGGATCAGCCCCAGCATTTT. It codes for CASSRRRGADQPQHF.

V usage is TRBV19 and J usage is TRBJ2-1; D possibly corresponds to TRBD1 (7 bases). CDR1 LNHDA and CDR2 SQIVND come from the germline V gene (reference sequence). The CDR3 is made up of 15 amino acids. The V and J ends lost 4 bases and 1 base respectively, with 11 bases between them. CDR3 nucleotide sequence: TGTGCCAGTAGTAAACAGGGGACTTCCTACAATGAGCAGTTCTTC. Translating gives CASSKQGTSYNEQFF.

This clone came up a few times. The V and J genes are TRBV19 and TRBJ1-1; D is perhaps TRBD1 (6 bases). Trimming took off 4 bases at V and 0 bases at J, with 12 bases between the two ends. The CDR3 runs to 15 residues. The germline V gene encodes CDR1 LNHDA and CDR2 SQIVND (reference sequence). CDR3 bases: TGTGCCAGTAGTAGAGCCGGGACACTGAACACTGAAGCTTTCTTT. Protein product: CASSRAGTLNTEAFF.

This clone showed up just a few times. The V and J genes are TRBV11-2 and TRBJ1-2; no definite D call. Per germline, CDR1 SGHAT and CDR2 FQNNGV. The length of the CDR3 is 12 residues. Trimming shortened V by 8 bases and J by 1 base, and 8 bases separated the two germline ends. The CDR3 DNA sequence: TGTGCCAGCTTTATTCGTAACTATGGCTACACCTTC. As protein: CASFIRNYGYTF.

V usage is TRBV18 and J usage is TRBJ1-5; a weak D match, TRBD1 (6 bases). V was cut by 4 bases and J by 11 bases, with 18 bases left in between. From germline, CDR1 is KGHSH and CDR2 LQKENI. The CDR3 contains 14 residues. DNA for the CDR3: TGTGCCAGCTCACTACAGGGACTGGGTCAATCCCAGCATTTT. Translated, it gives CASSLQGLGQSQHF.

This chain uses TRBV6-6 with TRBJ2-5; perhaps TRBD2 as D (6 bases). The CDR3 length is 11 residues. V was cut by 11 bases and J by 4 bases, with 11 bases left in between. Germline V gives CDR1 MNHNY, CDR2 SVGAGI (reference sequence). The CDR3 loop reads CAGGMGETQYF. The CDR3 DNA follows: TGTGCCGGGGGGATGGGAGAGACCCAGTACTTC.

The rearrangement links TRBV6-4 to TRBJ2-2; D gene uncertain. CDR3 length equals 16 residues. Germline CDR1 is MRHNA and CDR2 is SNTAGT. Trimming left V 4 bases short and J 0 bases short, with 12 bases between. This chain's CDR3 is CASSVAKGSNTGELFF. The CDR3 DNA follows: TGTGCCAGCAGTGTAGCAAAGGGATCGAACACCGGGGAGCTGTTTTTT.

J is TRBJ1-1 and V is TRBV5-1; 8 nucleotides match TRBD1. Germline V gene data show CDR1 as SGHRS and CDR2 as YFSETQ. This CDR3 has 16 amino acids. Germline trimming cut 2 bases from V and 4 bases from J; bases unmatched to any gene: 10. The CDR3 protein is CASSLGTGRRSTEAFF. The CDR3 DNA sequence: TGCGCCAGCAGCTTAGGGACAGGTAGGCGAAGCACTGAAGCTTTCTTT.

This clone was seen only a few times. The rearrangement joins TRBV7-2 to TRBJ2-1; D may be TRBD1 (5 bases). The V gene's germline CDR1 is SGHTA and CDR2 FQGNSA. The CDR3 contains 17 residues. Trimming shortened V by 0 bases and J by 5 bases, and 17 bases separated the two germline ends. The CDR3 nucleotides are TGTGCCAGCAGCTTAGCTAGGGGCCGGCCGCCCGACAATGAGCAGTTCTTC. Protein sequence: CASSLARGRPPDNEQFF.

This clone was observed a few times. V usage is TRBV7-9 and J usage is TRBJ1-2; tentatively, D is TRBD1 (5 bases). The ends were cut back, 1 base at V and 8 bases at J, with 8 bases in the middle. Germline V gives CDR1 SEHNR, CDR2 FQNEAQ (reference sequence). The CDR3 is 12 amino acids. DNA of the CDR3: TGTGCCAGCAGCTTAGACGGGGACGGCTACACCTTC. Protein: CASSLDGDGYTF.

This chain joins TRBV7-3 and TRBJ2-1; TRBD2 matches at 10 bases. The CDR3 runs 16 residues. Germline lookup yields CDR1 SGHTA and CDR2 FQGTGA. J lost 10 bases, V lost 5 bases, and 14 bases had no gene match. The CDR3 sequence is CASSLRGLAAPGEQFF. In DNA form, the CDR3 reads TGTGCCAGCAGCCTCCGAGGACTAGCGGCCCCGGGAGAGCAGTTCTTC. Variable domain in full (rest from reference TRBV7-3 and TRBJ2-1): GAGVSQTPSNKVTEKGKYVELRCDPISGHTALYWYRQSLGQGPEFLIYFQGTGAADDSGLPNDRFFAVRPEGSVSTLKIQRTERGDSAVYLCASSLRGLAAPGEQFFGPGTRLTVL.